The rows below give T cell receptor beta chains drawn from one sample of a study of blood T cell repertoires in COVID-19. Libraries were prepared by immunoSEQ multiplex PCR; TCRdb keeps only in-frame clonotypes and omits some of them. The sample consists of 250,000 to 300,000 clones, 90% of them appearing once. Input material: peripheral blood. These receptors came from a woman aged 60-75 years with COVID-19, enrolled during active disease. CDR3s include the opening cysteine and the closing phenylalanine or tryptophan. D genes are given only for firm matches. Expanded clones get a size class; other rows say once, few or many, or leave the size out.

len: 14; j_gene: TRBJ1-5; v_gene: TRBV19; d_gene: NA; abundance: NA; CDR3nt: TGTGCCAGTAGTGAGACAGATAGCAATCAGCCCCAGCATTTT; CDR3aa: CASSETDSNQPQHF
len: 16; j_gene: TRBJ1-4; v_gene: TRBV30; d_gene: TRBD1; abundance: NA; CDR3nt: TGTGCCTGGACCCCGGGACAGGGGGCCCCTAATGAAAAACTGTTTTTT; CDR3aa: CAWTPGQGAPNEKLFF
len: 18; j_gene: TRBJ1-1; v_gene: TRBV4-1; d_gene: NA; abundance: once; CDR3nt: TGCGCCAGCAGCCCCGGGTTGTTCTGGGGAGGTTTGGACACTGAAGCTTTCTTT; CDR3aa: CASSPGLFWGGLDTEAFF
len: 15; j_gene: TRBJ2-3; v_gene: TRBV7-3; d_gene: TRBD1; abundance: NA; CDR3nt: TGTGCCAGCAGCTCGACAGGGGGCGGCACAGATACGCAGTATTTT; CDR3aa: CASSSTGGGTDTQYF
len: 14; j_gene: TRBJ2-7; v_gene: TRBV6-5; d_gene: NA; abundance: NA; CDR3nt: TGTGCCAGCATGGTGTTCAAGAGCTCCTACGAGCAGTACTTC; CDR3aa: CASMVFKSSYEQYF
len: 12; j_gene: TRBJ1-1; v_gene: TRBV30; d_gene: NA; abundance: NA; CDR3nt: TGTGCCTGGAGTCCGGACAGATACGAAGCTTTCTTT; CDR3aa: CAWSPDRYEAFF
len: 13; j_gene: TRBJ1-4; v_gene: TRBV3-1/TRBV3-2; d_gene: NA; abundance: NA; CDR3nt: TGTGCCAGCAGTCAGCGGGCCGGTGAAAAACTGTTTTTT; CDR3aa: CASSQRAGEKLFF
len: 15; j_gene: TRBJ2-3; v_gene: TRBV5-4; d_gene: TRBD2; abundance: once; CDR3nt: TGTGCCAGCAGCTTGGTGCTAGCGGGGGCAAGGACGCAGTATTTT; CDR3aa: CASSLVLAGARTQYF
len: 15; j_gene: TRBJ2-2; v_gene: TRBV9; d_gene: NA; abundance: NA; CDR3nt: TGTGCCAGCAGCGTTTTGACAGAGCCCACCGGGGAGCTGTTTTTT; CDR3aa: CASSVLTEPTGELFF
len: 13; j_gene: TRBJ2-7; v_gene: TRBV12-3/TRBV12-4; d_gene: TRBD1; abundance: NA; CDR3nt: TGTGCCAGCAGTTCGACAGGGGGCTACGAGCAGTACTTC; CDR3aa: CASSSTGGYEQYF
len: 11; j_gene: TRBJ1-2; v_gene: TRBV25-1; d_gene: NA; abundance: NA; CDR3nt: TGTGCCACCACAGGGTTCTATGGCTACACCTTC; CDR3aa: CATTGFYGYTF
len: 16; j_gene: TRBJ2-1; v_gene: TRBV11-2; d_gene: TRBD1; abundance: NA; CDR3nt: TGTGCCAGCAGCGCGACGACAGGGGGCATTTACAATGAGCAGTTCTTC; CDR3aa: CASSATTGGIYNEQFF
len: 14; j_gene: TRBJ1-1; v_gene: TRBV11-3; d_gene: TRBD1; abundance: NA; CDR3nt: TGTGCCAGCAGCCAAAACAGGGGGAACACTGAAGCTTTCTTT; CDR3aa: CASSQNRGNTEAFF
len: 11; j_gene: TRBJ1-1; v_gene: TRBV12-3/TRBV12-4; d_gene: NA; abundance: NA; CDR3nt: TGTGCCAGCAGGAGATACCCTGAAGCTTTCTTT; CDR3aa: CASRRYPEAFF
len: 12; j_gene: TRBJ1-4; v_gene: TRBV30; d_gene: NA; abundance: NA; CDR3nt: TGTGCCTGGAACCTAGCCCATGAAAAACTGTTTTTT; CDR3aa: CAWNLAHEKLFF
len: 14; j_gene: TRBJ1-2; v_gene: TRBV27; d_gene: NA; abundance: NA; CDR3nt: TGTGCCAGCAGTTTACACCCGGGGAGCTATGGCTACACCTTC; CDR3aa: CASSLHPGSYGYTF
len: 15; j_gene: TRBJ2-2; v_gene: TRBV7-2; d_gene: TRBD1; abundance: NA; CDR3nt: TGTGCCAGCAGCTTAGCGGGGACAGACACCGGGGAGCTGTTTTTT; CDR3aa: CASSLAGTDTGELFF
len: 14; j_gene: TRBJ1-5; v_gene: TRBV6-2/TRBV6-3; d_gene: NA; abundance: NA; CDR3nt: TGTGCCAGCAGTCGCCCAGGGTTCAATCAGCCCCAGCATTTT; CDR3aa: CASSRPGFNQPQHF
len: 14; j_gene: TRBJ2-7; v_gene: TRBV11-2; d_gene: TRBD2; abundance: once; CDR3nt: TGTGCCAGCAGCTTAGTGCGGGGGGCCTACGAGCAGTACTTC; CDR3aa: CASSLVRGAYEQYF
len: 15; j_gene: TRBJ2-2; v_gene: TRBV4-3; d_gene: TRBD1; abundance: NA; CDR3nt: TGCGCCAGCAGCCTGGGGACAGGGGCTTACGGGGAGCTGTTTTTT; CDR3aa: CASSLGTGAYGELFF
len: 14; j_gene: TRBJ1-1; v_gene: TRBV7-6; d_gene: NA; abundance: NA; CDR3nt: TGTGCCAGCAGCCACAGTTCAGCCGTCGCTGAAGCTTTCTTT; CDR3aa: CASSHSSAVAEAFF
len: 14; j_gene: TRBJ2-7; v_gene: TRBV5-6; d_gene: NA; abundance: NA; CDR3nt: TGTGCCAGCAGCTTGGGCGGAATGGGCTACGAGCAGTACTTC; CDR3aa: CASSLGGMGYEQYF
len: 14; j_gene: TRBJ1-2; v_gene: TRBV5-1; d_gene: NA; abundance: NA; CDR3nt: TGCGCCAGCAGCTCCGGAGGGACGGCCCATGGCTACACCTTC; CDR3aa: CASSSGGTAHGYTF
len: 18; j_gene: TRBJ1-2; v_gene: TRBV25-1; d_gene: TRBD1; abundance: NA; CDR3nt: TGTGCCACCCAAGGTTCCAGGGGGCTTCCCTCTTCTAACTATGGCTACACCTTC; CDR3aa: CATQGSRGLPSSNYGYTF
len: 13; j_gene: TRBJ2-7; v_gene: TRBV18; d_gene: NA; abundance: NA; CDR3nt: TGTGCCAGCTCAAGGGACACCCTCTACGAGCAGTACTTC; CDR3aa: CASSRDTLYEQYF
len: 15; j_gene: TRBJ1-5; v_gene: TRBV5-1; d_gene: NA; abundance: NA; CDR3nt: TGCGCCAGCAGCTTGGCCGGGAATAGCAATCAGCCCCAGCATTTT; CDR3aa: CASSLAGNSNQPQHF
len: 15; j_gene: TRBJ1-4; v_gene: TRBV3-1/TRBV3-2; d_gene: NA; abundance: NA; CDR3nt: TGTGCCAGCAGCTCCCGGGGTGGCCTTCCTGAAAAACTGTTTTTT; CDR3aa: CASSSRGGLPEKLFF
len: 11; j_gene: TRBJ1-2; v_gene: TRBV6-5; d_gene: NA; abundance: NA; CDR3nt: TGTGCCAGGGAGGGAGGGGGTGGCTACACCTTC; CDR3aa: CAREGGGGYTF
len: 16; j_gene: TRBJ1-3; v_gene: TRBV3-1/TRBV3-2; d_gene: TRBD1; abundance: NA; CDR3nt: TGTGCCAGCAGCTCGCGGGACAGCAGCTCTGGAAACACCATATATTTT; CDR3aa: CASSSRDSSSGNTIYF
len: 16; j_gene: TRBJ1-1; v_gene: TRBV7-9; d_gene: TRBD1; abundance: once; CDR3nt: TGTGCCAGCAGCTCCTCCTACAGGGGGCAAAACACTGAAGCTTTCTTT; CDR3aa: CASSSSYRGQNTEAFF
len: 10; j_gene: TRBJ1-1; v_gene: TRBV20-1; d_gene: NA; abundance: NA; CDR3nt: TGCAGTGTCAGGGGTACTGAAGCTTTCTTT; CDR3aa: CSVRGTEAFF
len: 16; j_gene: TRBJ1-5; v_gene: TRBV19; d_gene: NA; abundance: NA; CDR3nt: TGTGCCAGTATTTTGGGGGCCGGATTTAGCAATCAGCCCCAGCATTTT; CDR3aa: CASILGAGFSNQPQHF
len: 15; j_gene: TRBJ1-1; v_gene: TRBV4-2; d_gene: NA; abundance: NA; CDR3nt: TGTGCCAGCAGCCAAGATGAGGGAACGAACACTGAAGCTTTCTTT; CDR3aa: CASSQDEGTNTEAFF
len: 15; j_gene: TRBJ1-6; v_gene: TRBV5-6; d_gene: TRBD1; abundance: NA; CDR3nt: TGTGCCAGCAGCACGCAGGGGGCGCAGAATTCACCCCTCCACTTT; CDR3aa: CASSTQGAQNSPLHF
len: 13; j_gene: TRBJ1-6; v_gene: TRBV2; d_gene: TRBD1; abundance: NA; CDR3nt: TGTGCCAGCAGTGCCAGGGGGCATTCACCCCTCCACTTT; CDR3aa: CASSARGHSPLHF
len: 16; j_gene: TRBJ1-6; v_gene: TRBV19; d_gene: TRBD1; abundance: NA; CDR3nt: TGTGCCAGTAGTTGGTATGGGACAGGGGGTAATTCACCCCTCCACTTT; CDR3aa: CASSWYGTGGNSPLHF
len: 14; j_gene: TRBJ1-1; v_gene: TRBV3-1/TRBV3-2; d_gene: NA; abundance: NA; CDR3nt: TGTGCCAGCAGCCAAGTTTCCCGGAACACTGAAGCTTTCTTT; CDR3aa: CASSQVSRNTEAFF
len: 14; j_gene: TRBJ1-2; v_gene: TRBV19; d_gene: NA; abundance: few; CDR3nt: TGTGCCAGTACCGTGGGGCCCCCCTCCTATGGCTACACCTTC; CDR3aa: CASTVGPPSYGYTF
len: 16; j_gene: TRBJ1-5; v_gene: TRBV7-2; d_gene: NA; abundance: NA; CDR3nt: TGTGCCAGCAGCCCTGAGGCAGGGGATAGCAATCAGCCCCAGCATTTT; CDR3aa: CASSPEAGDSNQPQHF
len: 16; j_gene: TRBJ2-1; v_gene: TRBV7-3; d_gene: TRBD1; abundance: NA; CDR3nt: TGTGCCAGCAGCTGGGGACAGGGACAAAAGTGGGATGAGCAGTTCTTC; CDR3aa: CASSWGQGQKWDEQFF
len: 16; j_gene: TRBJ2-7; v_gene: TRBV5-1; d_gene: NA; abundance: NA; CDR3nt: TGCGCCAGCAGCTTGCGAGTAAACCCCTCTTCCTACGAGCAGTACTTC; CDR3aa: CASSLRVNPSSYEQYF
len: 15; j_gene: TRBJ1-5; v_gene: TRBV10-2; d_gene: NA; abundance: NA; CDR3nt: TGCGCCAGCAGTGAGGGGGGCGATTGGCATCAGCCCCAGCATTTT; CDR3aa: CASSEGGDWHQPQHF
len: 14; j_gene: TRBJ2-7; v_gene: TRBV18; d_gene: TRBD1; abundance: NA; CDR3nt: TGTGCCAGCTCACCAGGGACAGGGGGCTACGAGCAGTACTTC; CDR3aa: CASSPGTGGYEQYF
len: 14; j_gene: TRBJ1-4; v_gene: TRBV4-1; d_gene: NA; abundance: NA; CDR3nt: TGCGCCAGCAGCCAAGGCCCCTTAGATGAAAAACTGTTTTTT; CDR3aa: CASSQGPLDEKLFF
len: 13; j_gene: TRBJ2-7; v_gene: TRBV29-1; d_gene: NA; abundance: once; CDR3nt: TGCAGCGTTGAAGACAGTCCATATACCGAGCAGTACTTC; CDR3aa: CSVEDSPYTEQYF
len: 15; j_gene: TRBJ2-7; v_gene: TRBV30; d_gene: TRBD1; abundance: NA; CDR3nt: TGTGCCTGGAGGAGACGGGACAGGGTTAACTACGAGCAGTACTTC; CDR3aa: CAWRRRDRVNYEQYF
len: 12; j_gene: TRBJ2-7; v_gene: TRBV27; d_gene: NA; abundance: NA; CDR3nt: TGTGCCAGCAGTTCTAAACCCTACGAGCAGTACTTC; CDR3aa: CASSSKPYEQYF
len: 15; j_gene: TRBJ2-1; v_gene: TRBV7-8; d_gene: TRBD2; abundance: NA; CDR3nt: TGTGCCAGCAGCCTAATGGGGGGGACTCACAATGAGCAGTTCTTC; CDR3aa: CASSLMGGTHNEQFF